These T cell receptor beta chains were read from a single sample in a study of cytomegalovirus exposure and HLA in healthy donors. Some clones are missing from TCRdb's copy, which holds only in-frame ones; the method was immunoSEQ multiplex PCR. The sample gives about 120,000 clones, roughly 80% of which show up once; less than 2.5% is in the top ten. Sequenced: PBMCs. These receptors all come from a man aged 25-45 years in good health and CMV-seronegative. Both conserved end residues are part of each CDR3. A D gene is named only where the DNA matches it firmly. Clone size is not always given. Where it is, it says once, few, many or a class for expanded clones.

J gene: TRBJ2-1
clone size: few
V gene: TRBV5-1
D gene: NA
CDR3 DNA: TGCGCCAGCGGCCGGGACTCACCCTACAATGAGCAGTTCTTC
CDR3 protein: CASGRDSPYNEQFF

J gene: TRBJ1-2
clone size: NA
V gene: TRBV6-5
D gene: TRBD1
CDR3 DNA: TGTGCCAGCAGTACTCCCGGACAGGGGAGGGTTGGCTACACCTTC
CDR3 protein: CASSTPGQGRVGYTF

J gene: TRBJ1-6
clone size: NA
V gene: TRBV7-2
D gene: NA
CDR3 DNA: TGTGCCAGCAGCTTAGAGGGGTGGAATAATTCACCCCTCCACTTT
CDR3 protein: CASSLEGWNNSPLHF

J gene: TRBJ2-7
clone size: NA
V gene: TRBV7-9
D gene: TRBD2
CDR3 DNA: TGTGCCAGCAGCTGGGGAGGGACTTACGAGCAGTACTTC
CDR3 protein: CASSWGGTYEQYF

J gene: TRBJ2-5
clone size: NA
V gene: TRBV28
D gene: NA
CDR3 DNA: TGTGCCAGCAGTACTGGCGAGGGGGGGAGTTGGGGCAAAGAGACCCAGTACTTC
CDR3 protein: CASSTGEGGSWGKETQYF

J gene: TRBJ2-7
clone size: NA
V gene: TRBV19
D gene: TRBD1
CDR3 DNA: TGTGCCAGTAGCACAGGGGTCCACGAGCAGTACTTC
CDR3 protein: CASSTGVHEQYF

J gene: TRBJ2-1
clone size: NA
V gene: TRBV6-5
D gene: TRBD2
CDR3 DNA: TGTGCCAGCAGTTACGCGGCGGGGGGGATCTACAATGAGCAGTTCTTC
CDR3 protein: CASSYAAGGIYNEQFF

J gene: TRBJ1-4
clone size: NA
V gene: TRBV5-1
D gene: NA
CDR3 DNA: TGCGCCAGCAGCTTCCAGGGAACAGAGGATGAAAAACTGTTTTTT
CDR3 protein: CASSFQGTEDEKLFF

J gene: TRBJ1-6
clone size: once
V gene: TRBV2
D gene: NA
CDR3 DNA: TGTGCCACCTCTTCAGGGCCCGACTATAATTCACCCCTCCACTTT
CDR3 protein: CATSSGPDYNSPLHF

J gene: TRBJ1-4
clone size: NA
V gene: TRBV7-8
D gene: NA
CDR3 DNA: TGTGCCAGCAGCTTAGTTGGAGTTCCAACTAATGAAAAACTGTTTTTT
CDR3 protein: CASSLVGVPTNEKLFF

J gene: TRBJ1-5
clone size: few
V gene: TRBV5-4
D gene: NA
CDR3 DNA: TGTGCCAGCAGCACCGACAGTTATAGCAATCAGCCCCAGCATTTT
CDR3 protein: CASSTDSYSNQPQHF